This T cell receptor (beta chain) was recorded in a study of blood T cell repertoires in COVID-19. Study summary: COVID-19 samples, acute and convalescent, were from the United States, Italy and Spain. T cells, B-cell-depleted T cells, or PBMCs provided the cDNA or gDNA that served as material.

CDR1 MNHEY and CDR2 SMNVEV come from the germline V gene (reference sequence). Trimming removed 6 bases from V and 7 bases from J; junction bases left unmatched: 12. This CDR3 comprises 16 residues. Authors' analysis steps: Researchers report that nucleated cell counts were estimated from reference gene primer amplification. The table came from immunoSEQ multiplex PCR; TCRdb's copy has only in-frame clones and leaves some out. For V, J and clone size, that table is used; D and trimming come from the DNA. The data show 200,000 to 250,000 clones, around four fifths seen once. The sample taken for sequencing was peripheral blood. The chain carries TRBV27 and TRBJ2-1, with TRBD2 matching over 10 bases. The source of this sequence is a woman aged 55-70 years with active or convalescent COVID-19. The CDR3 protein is CASRPGLAGVGNEQFF. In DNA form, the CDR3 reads TGTGCCAGCAGACCCGGCCTAGCGGGAGTCGGGAATGAGCAGTTCTTC.